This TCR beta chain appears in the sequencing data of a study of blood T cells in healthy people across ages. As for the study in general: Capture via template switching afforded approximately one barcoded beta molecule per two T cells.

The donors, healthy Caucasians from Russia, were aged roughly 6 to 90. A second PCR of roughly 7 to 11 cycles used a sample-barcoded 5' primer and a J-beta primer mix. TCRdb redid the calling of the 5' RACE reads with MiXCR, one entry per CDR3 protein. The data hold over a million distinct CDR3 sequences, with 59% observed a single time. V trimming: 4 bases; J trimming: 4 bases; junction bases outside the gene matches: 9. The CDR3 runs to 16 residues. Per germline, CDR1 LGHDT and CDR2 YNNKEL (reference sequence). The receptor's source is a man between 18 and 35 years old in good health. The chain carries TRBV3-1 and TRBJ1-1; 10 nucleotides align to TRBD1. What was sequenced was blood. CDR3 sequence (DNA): TGTGCCAGCAGCCCCGACAGGGGGCTTGGAAGCACTGAAGCTTTCTTT. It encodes CASSPDRGLGSTEAFF.